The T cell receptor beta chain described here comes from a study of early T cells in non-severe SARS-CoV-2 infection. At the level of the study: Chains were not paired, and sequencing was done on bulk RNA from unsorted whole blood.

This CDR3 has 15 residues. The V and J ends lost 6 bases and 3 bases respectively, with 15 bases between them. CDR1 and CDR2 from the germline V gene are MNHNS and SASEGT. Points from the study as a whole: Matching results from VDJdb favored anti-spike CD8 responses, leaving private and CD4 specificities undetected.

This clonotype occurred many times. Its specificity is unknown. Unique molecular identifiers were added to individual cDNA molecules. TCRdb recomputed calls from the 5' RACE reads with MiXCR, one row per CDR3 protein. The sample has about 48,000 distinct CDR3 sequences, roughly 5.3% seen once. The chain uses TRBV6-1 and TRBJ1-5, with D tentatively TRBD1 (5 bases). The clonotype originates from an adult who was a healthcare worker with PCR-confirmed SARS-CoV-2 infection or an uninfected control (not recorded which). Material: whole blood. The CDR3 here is CASSPWDGDNQPQHF. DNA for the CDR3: TGTGCCAGCAGCCCCTGGGACGGTGACAATCAGCCCCAGCATTTT.